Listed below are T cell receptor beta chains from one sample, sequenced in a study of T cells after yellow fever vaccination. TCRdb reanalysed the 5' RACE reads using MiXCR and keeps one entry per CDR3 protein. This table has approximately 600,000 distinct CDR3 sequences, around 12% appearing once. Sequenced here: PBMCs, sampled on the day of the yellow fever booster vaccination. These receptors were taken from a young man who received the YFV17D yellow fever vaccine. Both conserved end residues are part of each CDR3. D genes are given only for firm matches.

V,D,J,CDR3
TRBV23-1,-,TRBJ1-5,CASSRRQPQHF
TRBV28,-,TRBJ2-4,CASTRDRVTKNIQYF
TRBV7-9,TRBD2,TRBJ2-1,CASSLGASGSLAEQFF
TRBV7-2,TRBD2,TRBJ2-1,CASSPAGPVLGFF
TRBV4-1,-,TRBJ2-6,CASSLGGGANVLTF
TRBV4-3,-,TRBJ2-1,CASSQATSYEQFF
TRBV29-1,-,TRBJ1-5,CSVEQSPGQPQHF
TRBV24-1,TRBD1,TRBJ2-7,CATSATGTATYEQYF
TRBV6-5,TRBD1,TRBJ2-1,CASSSPGQLYNEQFF
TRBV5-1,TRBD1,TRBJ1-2,CASSQGGGYGYTF
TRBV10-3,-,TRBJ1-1,CAISESGPGVNTEAFF
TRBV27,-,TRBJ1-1,CASSLLGLQGNTEAFF
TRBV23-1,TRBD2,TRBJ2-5,CASSPGTSGGRETQYF
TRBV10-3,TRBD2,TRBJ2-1,CAIRTGTSGVYNEQFF
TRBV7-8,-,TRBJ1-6,CASSLLDSASPLHF
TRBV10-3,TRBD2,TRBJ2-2,CAISESLASGNTGELFF
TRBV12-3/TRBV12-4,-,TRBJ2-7,CASSLNGRRYEQYF
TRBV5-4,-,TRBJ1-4,CASSLERGGNEKLFF
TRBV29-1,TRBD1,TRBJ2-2,CSGGTGLNTGELFF
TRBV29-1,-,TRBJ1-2,CSVRSGSNYGYTF
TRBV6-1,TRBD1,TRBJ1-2,CASSERDRGYGYTF
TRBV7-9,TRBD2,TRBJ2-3,CASSPFSGSGVDTQYF
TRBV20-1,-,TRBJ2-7,CSARVPGSTYEQYF
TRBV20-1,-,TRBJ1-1,CSALPPTRSDTEAFF
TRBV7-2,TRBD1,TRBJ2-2,CASSFSFGTATGELFF
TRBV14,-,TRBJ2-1,CASSQGPGYNEQFF
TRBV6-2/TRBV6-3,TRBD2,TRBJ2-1,CASSAGTSGPSSYNEQFF
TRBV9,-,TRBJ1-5,CASSTRSGALQHF
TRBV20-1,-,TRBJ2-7,CSARVGQGGEQYF
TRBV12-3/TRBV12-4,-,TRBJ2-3,CASSLESVAGTDTQYF
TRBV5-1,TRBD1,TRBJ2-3,CASSKDRGSTDTQYF
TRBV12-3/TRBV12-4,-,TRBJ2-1,CASSPLLHEQFF
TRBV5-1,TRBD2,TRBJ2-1,CASTETAGGSYNEQFF
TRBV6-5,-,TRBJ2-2,CASSYGSLNTGELFF
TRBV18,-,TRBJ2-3,CASFHPTDTQYF
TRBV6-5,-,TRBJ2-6,CASSYAGASSGANVLTF
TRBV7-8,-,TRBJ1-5,CASSLGNTLSNQPQHF
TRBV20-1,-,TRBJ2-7,CSAAGTYEQYF